Judged by abundance, the clone carrying this T cell receptor beta chain is medium-sized. Its antigen remains unidentified. Not a single patient had been given any form of treatment at any point before undergoing thyroid surgery. In the original workflow: Built for papillary thyroid cancer, a distant-metastasis classifier drew on CDR3 differences across clinicopathological groups. TCRdb re-called clones via MiXCR from the PCR reads. TCRdb, not the authors, supplied the V and J calls. The table lists 25,000 to 30,000 clones, roughly 17% of them singletons. The CDR3 has 13 residues. The germline gives CDR1 DFQATT, CDR2 SNEGSKA (reference sequence). The ends lost 2 bases at V and 7 bases at J; junction bases unmatched: 6. The data originate from a study of metastatic and nonmetastatic thyroid tumors. Study details: Blood and tumor or nodule tissue repertoires from malignant and benign thyroid patients were compared. Study conclusions and caveats: Reported TCR beta diversity, measured in blood and tumor, was significantly higher for malignant thyroid tumors than for benign nodules.

This chain links TRBV20-1 with TRBJ2-7; 9 bases line up with TRBD2. The sequenced sample consisted of blood. The sequence was collected from a female donor with papillary thyroid cancer or a benign thyroid nodule (not recorded which). Some clones in this sample may be carry-over from other donors' samples. The CDR3 nucleotides read TGCAGTGCTAGACTAGCGGGAACGGGGGAGCAGTACTTC. Residues: CSARLAGTGEQYF.